Listed here are 8 T cell receptor beta chains from one sample, sequenced in a study of CD8 T cells in Susac syndrome. An input of roughly 0.5 to 1 ug of RNA was subjected to reverse transcription using random hexamers. Each CDR3 protein is one row after TCRdb ran MiXCR on the immunoSEQ multiplex PCR reads. Found here are approximately 50,000 distinct CDR3 sequences, over 90% of them singletons; the top ten hold 0.75%. The sample consisted of CD8+ T cells from PBMCs. These receptors were obtained from a human donor with Susac syndrome.

V gene TRBV20-1 combines with J gene TRBJ2-5, with a weak D call TRBD2 (6 bases). The V gene lost 5 bases and the J gene lost 4 bases, with 11 bases spanning the gap. The CDR3 sequence is 12 residues long. The germline gives CDR1 DFQATT, CDR2 SNEGSKA (reference sequence). The CDR3 sequence is CSAWDLGETQYF. The DNA for the CDR3 is TGCAGTGCTTGGGACTTGGGAGAGACCCAGTACTTC.

The chain recombines TRBV5-1 with TRBJ2-7; possibly TRBD1 for D (6 bases). Germline CDR1 and CDR2: SGHRS and YFSETQ. The CDR3 is 14 residues long. The ends were cut back, 4 bases at V and 2 bases at J, with 13 bases in the middle. For the CDR3, the DNA is TGCGCCAGCAGCACGGGACACGGACCCTACGAGCAGTACTTC. Translation: CASSTGHGPYEQYF. The variable domain in full, with the rest retrieved from reference TRBV5-1 and TRBJ2-7, is KAGVTQTPRYLIKTRGQQVTLSCSPISGHRSVSWYQQTPGQGLQFLFEYFSETQRNKGNFPGRFSGRQFSNSRSEMNVSTLELGDSALYLCASSTGHGPYEQYFGPGTRLTVT.

V is TRBV10-3 and J is TRBJ1-5; D may be TRBD1 (6 bases). The CDR3 consists of 14 residues. Trimming took off 7 bases at V and 2 bases at J, with 12 bases between the two ends. CDR1 and CDR2 (germline): ENHRY, SYGVKD. The chain's CDR3 is CAITSNRGNQPQHF. The CDR3 region has the DNA TGTGCCATCACATCGAACAGGGGCAATCAGCCCCAGCATTTT.

The chain links TRBV20-1 to TRBJ2-5; D uncertain. The ends were cut back, 5 bases at V and 5 bases at J, with 12 bases in the middle. The germline V gene encodes CDR1 DFQATT and CDR2 SNEGSKA (reference sequence). The CDR3 contains 12 residues. For the CDR3, the DNA is TGCAGTGCTCCGTGGGTGGGGGAGACCCAGTACTTC. Translated, it gives CSAPWVGETQYF.

This CDR3 is CAASFAGANVLTF. The CDR3, as DNA: TGTGCCGCCAGTTTTGCCGGGGCCAACGTCCTGACTTTC. The chain carries TRBV30 and TRBJ2-6; D unclear. This CDR3 is built from 13 residues. Germline CDR1 and CDR2: GTSNPN and SVGIG (reference sequence). V was cut by 8 bases and J by 4 bases, with 12 bases left in between. The full variable domain, with the rest looked up from reference TRBV30 and TRBJ2-6, is SQTIHQWPATLVQPVGSPLSLECTVEGTSNPNLYWYRQAAGRGLQLLFYSVGIGQISSEVPQNLSASRPQDRQFILSSKKLLLSDSGFYLCAASFAGANVLTFGAGSRLTVL.

The chain uses TRBV28 and TRBJ1-6; 10 nucleotides agree with TRBD1. This CDR3 has 20 amino acids. The germline V gene has CDR1 MDHEN and CDR2 SYDVKM. V lost 5 bases, J lost 2 bases, and 15 bases stayed unmatched. As DNA, the CDR3 is TGTGCCAGCAGTCTGTTGTTGACAGGGGGCTATTGGCCCTATAATTCACCCCTCCACTTT. This translates into CASSLLLTGGYWPYNSPLHF.

V usage is TRBV11-1 and J usage is TRBJ2-1; D remains unclear. The CDR3 loop spans 12 amino acids. CDR1 is SGHAT, CDR2 FQDESV, per germline (reference sequence). V was shortened by 4 bases and J by 7 bases, with 8 bases between the two germline ends. CDR3 region: CASSSTSNEQFF. CDR3 DNA sequence: TGTGCCAGCAGCTCCACCAGTAATGAGCAGTTCTTC.

This chain connects TRBV12-5 to TRBJ2-5, with D perhaps TRBD2 (5 bases). The V end was cut by 7 bases, the J end by 7 bases, with 22 bases between. The germline V gene has CDR1 LGHNT and CDR2 FRNRAP. CDR3 length: 15 amino acids. This CDR3 reads CASAGGGRQYGTQYF. The CDR3 DNA reads as TGTGCTAGTGCCGGAGGAGGAAGGCAGTACGGGACCCAGTACTTC. Full variable domain (rest looked up from reference TRBV12-5 and TRBJ2-5): DARVTQTPRHKVTEMGQEVTMRCQPILGHNTVFWYRQTMMQGLELLAYFRNRAPLDDSGMPKDRFSAEMPDATLATLKIQPSEPRDSAVYFCASAGGGRQYGTQYFGPGTRLLVL.